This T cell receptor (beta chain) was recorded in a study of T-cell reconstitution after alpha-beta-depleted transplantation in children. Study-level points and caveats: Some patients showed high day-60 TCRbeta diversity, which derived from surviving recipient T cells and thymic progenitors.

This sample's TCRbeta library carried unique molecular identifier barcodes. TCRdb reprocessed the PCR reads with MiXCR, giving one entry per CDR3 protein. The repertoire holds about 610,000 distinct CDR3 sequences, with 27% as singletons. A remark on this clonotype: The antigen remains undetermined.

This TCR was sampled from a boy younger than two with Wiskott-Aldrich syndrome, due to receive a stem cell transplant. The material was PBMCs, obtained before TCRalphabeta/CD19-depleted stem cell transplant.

The CDR3 region has the DNA TGTGCCAGCAGAGCCCTCACAGGGGAGACCGGGGAGCTGTTTTTT. This codes for CASRALTGETGELFF. J is TRBJ2-2 and V is TRBV6-1; 7 nucleotides align to TRBD1. Germline lookup yields CDR1 MNHNS and CDR2 SASEGT. The J segment lost 5 bases and the V segment lost 6 bases, leaving 9 bases of the junction unmatched. This CDR3 has 15 amino acids.